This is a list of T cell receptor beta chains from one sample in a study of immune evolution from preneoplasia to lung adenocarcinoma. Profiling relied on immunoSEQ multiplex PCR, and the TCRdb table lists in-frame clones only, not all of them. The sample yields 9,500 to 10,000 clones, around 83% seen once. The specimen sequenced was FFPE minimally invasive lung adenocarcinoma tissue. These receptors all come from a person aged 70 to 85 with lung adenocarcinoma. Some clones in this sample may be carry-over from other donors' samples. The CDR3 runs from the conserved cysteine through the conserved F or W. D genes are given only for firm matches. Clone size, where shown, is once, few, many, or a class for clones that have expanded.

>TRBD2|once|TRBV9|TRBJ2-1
TGTGCCAGCAGCGAACGGGACTATGAAAACAATGAGCAGTTCTTC
CASSERDYENNEQFF
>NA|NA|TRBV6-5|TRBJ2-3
TGTGCCAGCAGCCCTGGCACAGATACGCAGTATTTT
CASSPGTDTQYF
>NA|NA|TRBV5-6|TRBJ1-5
TGTGCCAGCAGCTTGTTCCAGGGTAGCAATCAGCCCCAGCATTTT
CASSLFQGSNQPQHF
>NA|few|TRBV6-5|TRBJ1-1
TGTGCCAGCAGTTACGCGGGGTCGGACACTGAAGCTTTCTTT
CASSYAGSDTEAFF
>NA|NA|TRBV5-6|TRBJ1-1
TGTGCCAGCAGCTTGGTTGAGGGAGGGGGATGGCGCACTGAAGCTTTCTTT
CASSLVEGGGWRTEAFF
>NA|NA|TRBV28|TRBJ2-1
TGTGCCAACAGTCGATCTTGGGGGGCAAATGAGCAGTTCTTC
CANSRSWGANEQFF
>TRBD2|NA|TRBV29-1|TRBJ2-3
TGCAGCGTTGAACTCCCCCTTGGGTTAGCGGGAGTTAGAGATACGCAGTATTTT
CSVELPLGLAGVRDTQYF
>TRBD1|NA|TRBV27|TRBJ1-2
TGTGCCAGCAGAGAACCGACAGGGGCTAACTATGGCTACACCTTC
CASREPTGANYGYTF
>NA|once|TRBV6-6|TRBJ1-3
TGTGCCAGCAGCGCAGGGGTCTCTGGAAACACCATATATTTT
CASSAGVSGNTIYF
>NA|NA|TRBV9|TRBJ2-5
TGTGCCAGCAGCGTAGCTGGTGGGGCCCAGTACTTC
CASSVAGGAQYF
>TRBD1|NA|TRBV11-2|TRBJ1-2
TGTGCCAGCAGCCGGGACAGGGAGGGTGGCTACACCTTC
CASSRDREGGYTF
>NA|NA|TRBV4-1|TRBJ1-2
TGCGCCAGCAGCCATCAATATGGCTACACCTTC
CASSHQYGYTF
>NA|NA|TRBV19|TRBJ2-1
TGTGCCAGTATGGGCGGCCCTAGGAATGAGCAGTTCTTC
CASMGGPRNEQFF
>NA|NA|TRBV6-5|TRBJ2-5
TGTGCCAGCAGGCCTACCGGGACAAAAGAGACCCAGTACTTC
CASRPTGTKETQYF
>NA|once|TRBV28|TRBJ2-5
TGTGCCAGCAAGTCGCCACATCTGCAAGAGACCCAGTACTTC
CASKSPHLQETQYF
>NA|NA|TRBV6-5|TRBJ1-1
TGTGCCAGCAACTTAAATGAGGGTCCAAACACTGAAGCTTTCTTT
CASNLNEGPNTEAFF
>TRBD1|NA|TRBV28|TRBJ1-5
TGTGCCAGCATCCCCCGGGACAGGGAAGGGCAGCCCCAGCATTTT
CASIPRDREGQPQHF
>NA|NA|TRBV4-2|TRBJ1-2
TGTGCCAGCAGCAGTTTCTTCAAGGTTAAGACCTATGGCTACACCTTC
CASSSFFKVKTYGYTF
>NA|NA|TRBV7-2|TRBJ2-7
TGTGCCAGCAGCTTTTATGGGACGGACGTGGGTAAGCAGTACTTC
CASSFYGTDVGKQYF
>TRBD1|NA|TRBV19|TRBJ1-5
TGTGCCAGTAGTACTCCGGGACAGGGTCCTCAGCCCCAGCATTTT
CASSTPGQGPQPQHF
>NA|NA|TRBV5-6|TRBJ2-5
TGTGCCAGCAGCCTCGGGGGGACATGGGATATCCAAGAGACCCAGTACTTC
CASSLGGTWDIQETQYF
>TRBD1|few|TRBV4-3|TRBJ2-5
TGCGCCAGCAGCCAAGAAGGGAGCAGGGGGCTCGAGACCCAGTACTTC
CASSQEGSRGLETQYF
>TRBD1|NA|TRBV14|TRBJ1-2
TGTGCCAGCAGCCGGGGGACAGGGGCGTATATATCGGGCTACACCTTC
CASSRGTGAYISGYTF
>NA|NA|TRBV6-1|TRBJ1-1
TGTGCCAGCAGAGGTTCTTCCGGGACGAGGGTAGCAGCTTTCTTT
CASRGSSGTRVAAFF
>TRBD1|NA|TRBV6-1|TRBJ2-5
TGTGCCAGCAGTGTCGACAGGGCGGATACAGAGACCCAGTACTTC
CASSVDRADTETQYF
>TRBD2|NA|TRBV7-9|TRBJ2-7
TGTGCCAGCAGCCCAGCGGGGGCAGGGGAACGGTACTTC
CASSPAGAGERYF
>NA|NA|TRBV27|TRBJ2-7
TGTGCCAGCAGTCCTCGGACCGGATCGGTAGGTGGGCAGTACTTC
CASSPRTGSVGGQYF
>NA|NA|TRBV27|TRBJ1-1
TGTGCCAGCTTCAAAAGTTATGAAGCTTTCTTT
CASFKSYEAFF
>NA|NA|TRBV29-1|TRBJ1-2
TGCAGCGTTGAATCGGGGTTCGATGGCTACACCTTC
CSVESGFDGYTF
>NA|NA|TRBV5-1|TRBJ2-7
TGCGCCAGCAGCTTTGGGGTGTCCTCCTACGAGCAGTACTTC
CASSFGVSSYEQYF
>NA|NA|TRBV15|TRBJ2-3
TGTGCCACCAGCAGAGCATCCAGCACAGATACGCAGTATTTT
CATSRASSTDTQYF
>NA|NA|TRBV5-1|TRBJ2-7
TGCGCCAGCAGCCCCACCGGGTACTACGAGCAGTACTTC
CASSPTGYYEQYF
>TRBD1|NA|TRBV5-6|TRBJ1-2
TGTGCCAGCAGTCCCCCAGGGGGCGGCTATGGCTACACCTTC
CASSPPGGGYGYTF
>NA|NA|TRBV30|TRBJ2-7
TGTGCCTGGAGCCCATGGGGCAGTCCGGACGAGCAGTACTTC
CAWSPWGSPDEQYF
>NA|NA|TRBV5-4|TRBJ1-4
TGTGCCAGCAGCCTGGGCGGGGAAGGAAGTGAAAAACTGTTTTTT
CASSLGGEGSEKLFF
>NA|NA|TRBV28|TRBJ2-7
TGTGCCAGCAAACCGGGTCAATCCAACTACGAGCAGTACTTC
CASKPGQSNYEQYF
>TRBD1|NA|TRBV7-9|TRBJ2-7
TGTGCCAGCAGCCCCGGGACAGGGGAGACCTACGAGCAGTACTTC
CASSPGTGETYEQYF
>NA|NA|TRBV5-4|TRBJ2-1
TGTGCCAGCAGAACGGGACTCGAGGATGAGCAGTTCTTC
CASRTGLEDEQFF
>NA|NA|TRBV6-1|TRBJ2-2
TGTGCCAGCAGGCCGGGACTGAACACCGGGGAGCTGTTTTTT
CASRPGLNTGELFF
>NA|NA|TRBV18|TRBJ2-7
TGTGCCAGCTCACCACCGGGACCGACAGCAAGGCCGAACTTC
CASSPPGPTARPNF